Below are 23 T cell receptor beta chains sequenced from a single sample in a study of T cells in Graves' hyperthyroidism and ophthalmopathy. TCR beta CDR3 region amplification was performed from RNA transcripts. With the HTBI primer set, the TCR CDR3 went through a first round of RT-PCR. TCRdb processed the multiplex PCR reads anew with MiXCR; each CDR3 protein has one entry. Of under 300,000 distinct CDR3 sequences in the sample, 13% were seen once. Sequenced sample: blood. These receptors all stem from a woman in her twenties or thirties with Graves' hyperthyroidism that later progressed to Graves' ophthalmopathy.

V is TRBV20-1 and J is TRBJ1-2; 8 bases line up with TRBD1. Germline V gives CDR1 DFQATT, CDR2 SNEGSKA (reference sequence). The V gene end was trimmed by 3 bases and the J gene end by 2 bases; junction bases not matched to a gene: 2. This CDR3 contains 13 residues. The CDR3 DNA is TGCAGTGCTAGCCCAGGGGGCAACTATGGCTACACCTTC. This sequence encodes CSASPGGNYGYTF.

This clonotype was recorded at least ten times. The V gene is TRBV7-3, the J gene TRBJ1-2; a weak D match, TRBD1 (6 bases). The germline CDR1 and CDR2 sequences are SGHTA and FQGTGA. V shed 8 bases and J shed 1 base, with 11 bases lying between them. CDR3 length: 13 amino acids. In nucleotides, the CDR3 is TGTGCCAGCGGAACAGGGATTAACTATGGCTACACCTTC. Translating it yields CASGTGINYGYTF.

The chain recombines TRBV5-4 with TRBJ2-7, with 10 bases that match TRBD2. Germline trimming cut 1 base from V and 5 bases from J; bases unmatched to any gene: 6. Per the germline V gene, CDR1 is SGHNT and CDR2 is YYREEE (reference sequence). CDR3 length: 15 residues. CDR3 sequence: CASSLTSGKVNEQYF. As DNA, the CDR3 is TGTGCCAGCAGCTTGACTAGCGGGAAGGTGAACGAGCAGTACTTC. Combining the CDR3 with reference TRBV5-4 and TRBJ2-7 gives the whole variable domain ETGVTQSPTHLIKTRGQQVTLRCSSQSGHNTVSWYQQALGQGPQFIFQYYREEENGRGNFPPRFSGLQFPNYSSELNVNALELDDSALYLCASSLTSGKVNEQYFGPGTRLTVT.

This clonotype was observed a few times. The chain couples TRBV29-1 to TRBJ2-3, with 8 bases aligning to TRBD2. Trimming cost V 4 bases and J 6 bases; bases outside gene matches: 9. The CDR3 spans 14 residues. Germline CDR1 SQVTM, CDR2 ANQGSEA. The CDR3 bases are TGCAGCGTTGTGGTAGCGGGAATCAGTGATACGCAGTATTTT. Translating gives CSVVVAGISDTQYF.

This clonotype has ten or more counts. The rearrangement links TRBV7-2 to TRBJ1-5; 8 positions agree with TRBD1. With V trimmed by 8 bases and J by 5 bases, 8 bases remained unmatched. This CDR3 is 14 amino acids long. Germline V CDR1 and CDR2: SGHTA, FQGNSA. Written as DNA, the CDR3 is TGTGCCAGCCGTGCGACAGGGGAATATCAGCCCCAGCATTTT. Encoded protein: CASRATGEYQPQHF.

This clonotype turned up a few times. V usage is TRBV9 and J usage is TRBJ1-5; D gene unclear. This CDR3 has 13 residues. Trimming cost V 0 bases and J 4 bases, with 5 bases left between them. CDR1 SGDLS and CDR2 YYNGEE come from the germline V gene. CDR3 residues: CASSVAVNQPQHF. DNA for the CDR3: TGTGCCAGCAGCGTAGCCGTAAATCAGCCCCAGCATTTT. Supplemented by reference TRBV9 and TRBJ1-5, the full variable domain reads DSGVTQTPKHLITATGQRVTLRCSPRSGDLSVYWYQQSLDQGLQFLIQYYNGEERAKGNILERFSAQQFPDLHSELNLSSLELGDSALYFCASSVAVNQPQHFGDGTRLSIL.

This clonotype was counted many times. This chain links TRBV2 with TRBJ1-5; no definite D call. Germline CDR1 SNHLY, CDR2 FYNNEI. Trimming removed 3 bases at V and 0 bases at J, with 6 bases between. The CDR3 length is 14 residues. For the CDR3, the DNA is TGTGCCAGCAGTGATCGGGGTAGCAATCAGCCCCAGCATTTT. Translation: CASSDRGSNQPQHF.

Ten or more counts support this clonotype. The chain carries TRBV29-1 and TRBJ1-6, with D perhaps matching TRBD1 (5 bases). Trimming cost V 1 base and J 9 bases, with 19 bases left between them. Germline V gene lookup returns CDR1 SQVTM and CDR2 ANQGSEA. The CDR3 contains 16 residues. CDR3 in amino acids: CSVEGGLRAGFSPLHF. The CDR3 region has the DNA TGCAGCGTTGAAGGGGGTTTGAGGGCAGGGTTTTCACCCCTCCACTTT.

This chain joins TRBV5-1 and TRBJ2-5, with D tentatively TRBD2 (5 bases). The CDR3 sequence is 14 residues long. V was clipped by 1 base and J by 5 bases, with 12 bases between them. Germline assignment: CDR1 SGHRS and CDR2 YFSETQ. The CDR3 is CASSLRPRGETQYF. CDR3 nucleotide sequence: TGCGCCAGCAGCTTGCGGCCTAGAGGGGAGACCCAGTACTTC.

This clonotype was seen repeatedly, ten times or more. CDR3 DNA sequence: TGTGCCAGCAGCACCGGGACAGGCAACTATGGCTACACCTTC. Translating it yields CASSTGTGNYGYTF. The chain links TRBV6-1 to TRBJ1-2, with 8 positions matching TRBD1. Per the germline V gene, CDR1 is MNHNS and CDR2 is SASEGT. The CDR3 runs 14 residues. Trimming at V came to 6 bases and at J to 2 bases, leaving 5 bases not matched to a gene.

The chain employs TRBV6-1 and TRBJ2-3, with 7 bases matching TRBD2. Per germline, CDR1 MNHNS and CDR2 SASEGT. The CDR3 is 16 amino acids. Germline trimming cut 6 bases from V and 6 bases from J; bases unmatched to any gene: 15. The CDR3 nucleotides read TGTGCCAGCAGCTTTAGCGGGCCCCCGACCACGGATACGCAGTATTTT. Its protein is CASSFSGPPTTDTQYF.

This clonotype was recorded many times. In DNA form, the CDR3 reads TGTGCCAGCAGTGTAGGCAGGTCCTACGAGCAGTACTTC. It translates to CASSVGRSYEQYF. This chain joins TRBV27 and TRBJ2-7; no firm D call. V was cut by 5 bases and J by 1 base, with 9 bases left in between. CDR1 is MNHEY and CDR2 is SMNVEV in the germline V gene (reference sequence). The CDR3 covers 13 residues.

This clonotype was counted a few times. The V and J genes are TRBV4-1 and TRBJ2-2, with TRBD1 identical over 8 bases. Trimming at V came to 3 bases and at J to 1 base, leaving 4 bases not matched to a gene. The CDR3 contains 16 residues. The germline gives CDR1 MGHRA, CDR2 YSYEKL. CDR3 sequence (DNA): TGCGCCAGCAGCCACGGGACAGGTGGGAACACCGGGGAGCTGTTTTTT. It encodes CASSHGTGGNTGELFF.

Many counts were recorded for this clonotype. The gene calls are TRBV5-1 and TRBJ1-1, with a weak D call TRBD1 (5 bases). Germline loops: CDR1 SGHRS, CDR2 YFSETQ. Trimming cost V 2 bases and J 4 bases, with 6 bases left between them. The CDR3 runs 12 residues. CDR3 sequence reads: CASSFQGTEAFF. Written as DNA, the CDR3 is TGCGCCAGCAGCTTTCAGGGCACTGAAGCTTTCTTT.

This clonotype was counted between two and nine times. V is TRBV4-2 and J is TRBJ1-2, with 9 bases that match TRBD1. The V gene end was trimmed by 0 bases and the J gene end by 3 bases; junction bases not matched to a gene: 14. The CDR3 spans 19 residues. Germline lookup yields CDR1 LGHNA and CDR2 YNFKEQ. The CDR3 bases are TGTGCCAGCAGCCAAGATTCGAGGGCCGGGACAGGGCAATACTATGGCTACACCTTC. Translating it yields CASSQDSRAGTGQYYGYTF.

This clonotype was counted many times. V usage is TRBV27 and J usage is TRBJ1-1; maybe TRBD1 (5 bases). Germline V gives CDR1 MNHEY, CDR2 SMNVEV (reference sequence). Trimming removed 5 bases at V and 6 bases at J, with 13 bases between. The CDR3 is made up of 13 amino acids. The CDR3 loop is CASSINWGAEAFF. For the CDR3, the DNA is TGTGCCAGCAGTATTAACTGGGGCGCTGAAGCTTTCTTT.

The sample holds many counts of this clonotype. V gene TRBV20-1 combines with J gene TRBJ1-2, with D possibly being TRBD1 (5 bases). The CDR3 spans 14 residues. V shed 6 bases and J shed 3 bases, with 17 bases lying between them. The germline V gene encodes CDR1 DFQATT and CDR2 SNEGSKA (reference sequence). The DNA for the CDR3 is TGCAGTGCCCGCAGGGATATCACCGACTATGGCTACACCTTC. This codes for CSARRDITDYGYTF.

This clonotype was seen a few times. J is TRBJ2-2 and V is TRBV29-1; D is possibly TRBD1 (5 bases). This CDR3 spans 14 amino acids. Germline V gene lookup returns CDR1 SQVTM and CDR2 ANQGSEA. V lost 4 bases and J 6 bases, leaving 15 bases between the germline ends. The CDR3 sequence: CSVGSLRGSGELFF. The CDR3 DNA reads TGCAGCGTTGGTTCCCTTAGGGGCTCCGGGGAGCTGTTTTTT.

The sample holds many counts of this clonotype. The chain employs TRBV6-2 or TRBV6-3 and TRBJ2-2, with 10 nucleotides matching TRBD2. CDR1 and CDR2 from the germline V gene are MNHEY and SVGEGT. J gave up 5 bases and V 5 bases, and 5 bases lay outside the gene matches. This CDR3 is 15 amino acids long. The CDR3 region has the DNA TGTGCCAGCAGTCCTAGCGGGAGCGGTACCGGGGAGCTGTTTTTT. Its translation is CASSPSGSGTGELFF.

This clonotype was detected ten times or more. This rearrangement joins TRBV9 to TRBJ2-7; D is perhaps TRBD2 (6 bases). CDR1 and CDR2 (germline): SGDLS, YYNGEE. Trimming took off 0 bases at V and 2 bases at J, with 12 bases between the two ends. CDR3 size: 15 residues. The CDR3 region is CASSVGSGKTYEQYF. Here the CDR3 DNA reads TGTGCCAGCAGCGTAGGTAGCGGAAAAACCTACGAGCAGTACTTC. Full variable domain (remainder filled in from reference TRBV9 and TRBJ2-7): DSGVTQTPKHLITATGQRVTLRCSPRSGDLSVYWYQQSLDQGLQFLIQYYNGEERAKGNILERFSAQQFPDLHSELNLSSLELGDSALYFCASSVGSGKTYEQYFGPGTRLTVT.

Points on this clonotype: One end of the junction varies from germline; a read error may be responsible. CDR3: CASSPLSGKSYNKQFF. In DNA, the CDR3 is TGTGCCAGCAGCCCCCTTAGCGGCAAGAGCTACAATAAGCAGTTCTTC. The chain uses TRBV7-9 and TRBJ2-1, with D possibly matching TRBD2 (6 bases). The CDR3 spans 16 residues. CDR1 and CDR2 from the germline V gene are SEHNR and FQNEAQ (reference sequence).

This clonotype was seen at least ten times. V and J are TRBV6-2 or TRBV6-3 and TRBJ2-7; either TRBD1 or TRBD2 may fit D (6 bases each). The CDR3 runs to 14 residues. Germline V CDR1 and CDR2: MNHEY, SVGEGT. V lost 1 base and J 4 bases, leaving 11 bases between the germline ends. The CDR3 DNA reads TGTGCCAGCAGTTACTATGGAGGGGGATACGAGCAGTACTTC. Translation: CASSYYGGGYEQYF.

This clonotype came up many times. An end of the junction does not agree with germline; a read error may underlie this. The rearrangement uses TRBV7-7 and TRBJ1-1, with D hard to call. The V gene's germline CDR1 is SSHAT and CDR2 FNYEAQ (reference sequence). The CDR3 has 13 residues. The CDR3 bases are TGTGCTAGCAGCTTAACCCCTTACACTGAAGCTTTCTTT. This encodes CASSLTPYTEAFF.